This entry concerns a single T cell receptor beta chain. As yet, its antigen is unknown. This sample stems from a study of CD8 T cells in ankylosing spondylitis. Study observations and caveats: In ankylosing spondylitis patients, matched synovial fluid reportedly showed significant enrichment of disease-linked clones. A TCR beta motif of several highly homologous variants seemed to mark ankylosing spondylitis blood. Disease-linked clones were CD8+ and relatively rare in peripheral blood.

As the method for making TCR beta libraries, quantitative 5'-RACE with molecular barcodes was used. One entry per CDR3 protein results from TCRdb running MiXCR on the 5' RACE reads. The table records 700,000 to 1,000,000 distinct CDR3 sequences, about 12% of them present only once. V was clipped by 6 bases and J by 4 bases; unmatched bases: 5. Per germline, CDR1 MNHNS and CDR2 SASEGT. This CDR3 has 14 residues. The chain employs TRBV6-1 and TRBJ1-4, with 7 bases identical to TRBD1. The receptor comes from a male donor with ankylosing spondylitis. The sample consisted of blood, either unsorted or a sorted T cell fraction (not recorded which). DNA of the CDR3: TGTGCCAGCAGCGAACAGGGGTTTAATGAAAAACTGTTTTTT. Residues: CASSEQGFNEKLFF.